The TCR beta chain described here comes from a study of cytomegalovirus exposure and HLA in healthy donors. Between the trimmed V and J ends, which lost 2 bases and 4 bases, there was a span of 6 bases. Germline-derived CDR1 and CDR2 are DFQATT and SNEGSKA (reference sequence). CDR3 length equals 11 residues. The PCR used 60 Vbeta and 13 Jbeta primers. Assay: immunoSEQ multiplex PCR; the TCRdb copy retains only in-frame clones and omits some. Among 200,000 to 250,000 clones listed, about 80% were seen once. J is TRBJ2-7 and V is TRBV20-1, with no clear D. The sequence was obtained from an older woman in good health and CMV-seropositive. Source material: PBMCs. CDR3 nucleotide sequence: TGCAGTGCTAGACTAGAGTACGAGCAGTACTTC. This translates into CSARLEYEQYF.